What follows describes a single T cell receptor beta chain. The data originate from a study of blood T cell repertoires in COVID-19. Germline V CDR1 and CDR2: MNHEY, SVGAGI. V dropped 5 bases and J dropped 1; count of bases not matched to a gene: 1. This CDR3 contains 13 residues. In the original workflow: Estimation of nucleated cell counts was performed using reference gene primer amplification. Using immunoSEQ multiplex PCR, the repertoire was profiled, and TCRdb retains in-frame clones only, with some absent. V and J calls and clone size are as listed in that table; D and trimming were resolved from the DNA. The data hold 300,000 to 400,000 clones, with under 90% observed a single time.

The gene calls are TRBV6-5 and TRBJ1-2; the match to TRBD1 covers 7 bases. This sequence was found in a man aged 55-75 years who had recovered from COVID-19. What was sequenced was PBMCs or T cells enriched from blood (not recorded which). CDR3 DNA: TGTGCCAGCAGTCGGGACAGTAACTATGGCTACACCTTC. Its protein is CASSRDSNYGYTF.